What follows is one T cell receptor beta chain and its context. No antigen is known for it. With 60 Vbeta and 13 Jbeta primers, the PCR was carried out. Generated by immunoSEQ multiplex PCR, the TCRdb table keeps only in-frame clones and is missing some. Counted here are some 96,000 clones, approximately 64% occurring once; the ten biggest clones make up roughly 3%. This sample is part of a study of cytomegalovirus exposure and HLA in healthy donors. General study findings and limits: The authors later found TCR association rates varying by HLA locus, with DRB1 most and HLA-C fewest. High sensitivity and specificity were reportedly achieved when the classifier diagnosed cytomegalovirus status. Cytomegalovirus-associated status was assigned to more than 150 TCR beta chains.

The donors gave bone marrow, and they were healthy. This CDR3 comprises 15 residues. The germline gives CDR1 SNHLY, CDR2 FYNNEI. V was pared by 8 bases and J by 1 base, with 7 bases of the junction left unmatched. V usage is TRBV2 and J usage is TRBJ2-2, with 7 bases matching TRBD2. Sequences were obtained from PBMCs. The sequence was collected from a man in his 60s in good health and CMV-seronegative. CDR3 sequence (DNA): TGTGCCAGCCTGGTGTCGGGAGGGAACACCGGGGAGCTGTTTTTT. This encodes CASLVSGGNTGELFF.